The 21 T cell receptor beta chains presented below share a single source sample, sequenced in a study of human T cells and chemical hapten exposure. TCRdb fed the RACE reads into MiXCR, producing one record per CDR3 protein. The sample carries 85,000 to 95,000 distinct CDR3 sequences, 8.5% to 9% recorded once. The time point is: healthy volunteer bleed at 2 weeks. Total RNA extraction was carried out from unfractionated whole blood. The material sequenced was whole blood. Receptor source: a female donor in good health. Some clones in this sample may be carry-over from other donors' samples.

The genes are TRBV28 and TRBJ1-5; TRBD1 matches 7 bases. This CDR3 has 16 residues. The junction had 9 bases not matched to a gene; V was cut back by 5 bases and J by 2 bases. Germline values: CDR1 MDHEN, CDR2 SYDVKM. The CDR3 bases are TGTGCCAGCAGTCCCCCCAGGACAGGACGCAATCAGCCCCAGCATTTT. Its protein is CASSPPRTGRNQPQHF.

This clonotype came up many times. This sequence joins TRBV28 and TRBJ2-1; TRBD1 matches at 9 bases. Germline CDR1 MDHEN, CDR2 SYDVKM. This CDR3 is built from 16 residues. The trim removed 5 bases at V and 2 bases at J, leaving 7 bases unmatched. This chain's CDR3 is CASSGTGQKTYNEQFF. CDR3 DNA sequence: TGTGCCAGCAGTGGGACAGGGCAGAAGACCTACAATGAGCAGTTCTTC.

Many counts were recorded for this clonotype. Germline and junction disagree at one end, which may indicate a read error. This CDR3 is CASSLGTGNTIYF. DNA of the CDR3: TGTGCCAGCAGTTTAGGGACTGGAAACACCATATATTTT. The rearrangement uses TRBV7-9 and TRBJ1-3; no definite D call. There are 13 residues in the CDR3. Looked up from germline, CDR1 is SEHNR and CDR2 is FQNEAQ (reference sequence).

The rearrangement joins TRBV6-6 to TRBJ2-1; 10 bases are a match to TRBD2. Germline loops: CDR1 MNHNY, CDR2 SVGAGI (reference sequence). The CDR3 is 14 amino acids. V lost 6 bases and J lost 7; bases outside the gene matches: 6. CDR3 protein: CASRFQREGNEQFF. CDR3 bases: TGTGCCAGCAGGTTCCAGCGGGAGGGAAATGAGCAGTTCTTC.

This clonotype was seen repeatedly, ten times or more. The gene calls are TRBV9 and TRBJ2-2; tentative D call: TRBD2 (5 bases). The CDR3 totals 14 residues. Germline CDR1 and CDR2: SGDLS and YYNGEE. V lost 6 bases to trimming and J lost 6 bases, with 15 bases between them. As DNA, the CDR3 is TGTGCCAGCACGGGGAGAGAGGTGTCCGGGGAGCTGTTTTTT. Protein: CASTGREVSGELFF.

V and J are TRBV30 and TRBJ2-7; 8 bases line up with TRBD1. J lost 2 bases, V lost 7 bases, and 7 bases had no gene match. This CDR3 has 13 residues. Germline V gene lookup returns CDR1 GTSNPN and CDR2 SVGIG (reference sequence). In DNA, the CDR3 is TGTGCCTCCACGGGACAGGCCGCCTACGAGCAGTACTTC. Its translation is CASTGQAAYEQYF.

The V and J genes are TRBV12-3 or TRBV12-4 and TRBJ1-4, with TRBD1 matching 7 bases. V was pared by 6 bases and J by 6 bases, with 1 base of the junction left unmatched. The CDR3 sequence is 12 residues long. CDR3 nucleotide sequence: TGTGCCAGCAGGGGGACAGATGAAAAACTGTTTTTT. Its translation is CASRGTDEKLFF.

V usage is TRBV7-3 and J usage is TRBJ2-7; TRBD2 aligns across 7 bases. Per germline, CDR1 SGHTA and CDR2 FQGTGA. The CDR3 totals 13 residues. The V gene end was trimmed by 7 bases and the J gene end by 5 bases; junction bases not matched to a gene: 8. The CDR3 spells CASNATSRHEQYF. CDR3 DNA: TGTGCCAGCAACGCGACTAGCCGTCACGAGCAGTACTTC.

This clonotype was seen many times. The chain uses TRBV7-9 and TRBJ2-5; the match to TRBD1 covers 7 bases. The CDR3 covers 13 residues. Germline V gives CDR1 SEHNR, CDR2 FQNEAQ (reference sequence). Trimming removed 5 bases from V and 5 bases from J; junction bases left unmatched: 5. The CDR3 DNA sequence: TGTGCCAGCAGCCGAGGGGGCTTGGAGACCCAGTACTTC. It specifies CASSRGGLETQYF. The full variable domain, in which reference TRBV7-9 and TRBJ2-5 provide the parts outside the CDR3, is DTGVSQNPRHKITKRGQNVTFRCDPISEHNRLYWYRQTLGQGPEFLTYFQNEAQLEKSRLLSDRFSAERPKGSFSTLEIQRTEQGDSAMYLCASSRGGLETQYFGPGTRLLVL.

This clonotype was counted a few times. The V gene is TRBV7-2, the J gene TRBJ2-1; D gene unclear. CDR3 length equals 16 residues. The germline V gene encodes CDR1 SGHTA and CDR2 FQGNSA. Trimming took 2 bases from V and 0 from J, leaving 11 bases between them. The CDR3, as DNA: TGTGCCAGCAGCTTAAGACGGGTGAGCTCCTACAATGAGCAGTTCTTC. This translates into CASSLRRVSSYNEQFF.

This chain joins TRBV3-1 and TRBJ2-7, with a tentative D call TRBD1 (5 bases). CDR1 and CDR2 (germline): LGHDT, YNNKEL (reference sequence). V was cut by 0 bases and J by 1 base, with 10 bases left in between. CDR3 length: 15 residues. Written as DNA, the CDR3 is TGTGCCAGCAGCCAAGAGGGGCTAGGGTCCTACGAGCAGTACTTC. Its translation: CASSQEGLGSYEQYF.

This clonotype was found many times. This rearrangement joins TRBV18 to TRBJ2-7, with 9 bases identical to TRBD1. V lost 6 bases to trimming and J lost 4 bases; unmatched junction nucleotides: 4. The germline CDR1 and CDR2 sequences are KGHSH and LQKENI. This CDR3 contains 13 residues. CDR3 nucleotide sequence: TGTGCCAGCTCCCGGACAGGGGAGTACGAGCAGTACTTC. It encodes CASSRTGEYEQYF.

The chain combines TRBV20-1 with TRBJ2-1; 7 bases fit TRBD1. The germline gives CDR1 DFQATT, CDR2 SNEGSKA (reference sequence). The CDR3 runs 20 residues. V shed 2 bases and J 0 bases; nucleotides not matched to a gene: 19. The CDR3 reads CSARSYSGTESSSSYNEQFF. CDR3 nucleotides: TGCAGTGCTAGATCCTACTCCGGGACAGAAAGCTCCAGCTCCTACAATGAGCAGTTCTTC.

This clonotype was picked up many times. The chain couples TRBV30 to TRBJ1-1; a possible D gene is TRBD1 (5 bases). The CDR3 is 13 amino acids. Trimming removed 2 bases at V and 1 base at J, with 8 bases between. Germline values: CDR1 GTSNPN, CDR2 SVGIG (reference sequence). CDR3: CAWSNRWNTEAFF. The CDR3 bases are TGTGCCTGGAGTAACAGGTGGAACACTGAAGCTTTCTTT.

This clonotype was detected ten times or more. The rearrangement uses TRBV20-1 and TRBJ2-1, with a tentative D call TRBD2 (5 bases). The CDR3 runs 13 residues. Per the germline V gene, CDR1 is DFQATT and CDR2 is SNEGSKA (reference sequence). Between the trimmed V and J ends, which lost 5 bases and 6 bases, there was a span of 14 bases. The CDR3 coding sequence is TGCAGTGCTTCTTCCACTAGTACCAATGAGCAGTTCTTC. Its protein product is CSASSTSTNEQFF.

At least ten counts were recorded for this clonotype. The J gene is TRBJ2-6, the V gene TRBV4-3; D is ambiguous. Germline V gives CDR1 LGHNA, CDR2 YSLEER. The CDR3 runs to 16 residues. Trimming stripped 0 bases from V and 0 bases from J, with 6 bases between. CDR3 DNA sequence: TGCGCCAGCAGCCAAGACCACAGCTCTGGGGCCAACGTCCTGACTTTC. Its translation is CASSQDHSSGANVLTF.

This clonotype showed up many times. The CDR3: CASSLLRDTQYF. For the CDR3, the DNA is TGTGCCAGCAGCCTCCTCCGGGACACGCAGTATTTT. This chain uses TRBV7-2 with TRBJ2-3, with D perhaps being TRBD1 or TRBD2 (5 bases each). Between the trimmed V and J ends, which lost 5 bases and 9 bases, there was a span of 12 bases. This CDR3 is built from 12 residues. Germline CDR1 and CDR2: SGHTA and FQGNSA.

The chain couples TRBV12-3 or TRBV12-4 to TRBJ1-4; no definite D call. This CDR3 has 12 amino acids. Trimming stripped 1 base from V and 7 bases from J, with 4 bases between. CDR3: CASSLGSEKLFF. The CDR3 DNA follows: TGTGCCAGCAGTTTAGGTTCTGAAAAACTGTTTTTT.

The sample holds a few counts of this clonotype. The junction shows a germline mismatch at one end, possibly a read error. V gene TRBV7-2 combines with J gene TRBJ1-5; 9 positions match TRBD1. The CDR3 loop spans 15 amino acids. Germline V gene data show CDR1 as SGHTA and CDR2 as FQGNSA. The CDR3 protein is CASSMGQGGNQPQNF. The CDR3 coding sequence is TGTGCCAGCAGCATGGGACAGGGTGGGAATCAGCCCCAGAATTTT. Filled out from reference TRBV7-2 and TRBJ1-5, the complete variable domain reads GAGVSQSPSNKVTEKGKDVELRCDPISGHTALYWYRQSLGQGLEFLIYFQGNSAPDKSGLPSDRFSAERTGGSVSTLTIQRTQQEDSAVYLCASSMGQGGNQPQNFGDGTRLSIL.

The V gene is TRBV20-1, the J gene TRBJ2-7, with D possibly being TRBD1 (6 bases). This CDR3 spans 13 amino acids. The germline V gene encodes CDR1 DFQATT and CDR2 SNEGSKA (reference sequence). Deletions cut 5 bases from V and 2 bases from J, with 13 bases between. The CDR3 DNA sequence: TGCAGTGCTCCCGGGACACCCCCCTACGAGCAGTACTTC. This codes for CSAPGTPPYEQYF.

This sequence joins TRBV7-3 and TRBJ2-7; no firm D call. The length of the CDR3 is 13 residues. CDR1 and CDR2 from the germline V gene are SGHTA and FQGTGA. V lost 1 base and J lost 5, with 9 bases in between. The CDR3 sequence is CASSLSRMDEQYF. Here the CDR3 DNA reads TGTGCCAGCAGCTTAAGTAGAATGGACGAGCAGTACTTC.